A selection of T cell receptor beta chains follows, all from one sample in a study of radiation and T cells in renal cell carcinoma. The table came from immunoSEQ multiplex PCR; TCRdb's copy has only in-frame clones and leaves some out. The sample carries about 64,000 clones, 60% to 85% recorded once. Sample: blood, taken from a patient whose treatment included radiotherapy and nephrectomy. Every receptor here comes from a man between 60 and 75 years old with renal cell carcinoma. Each CDR3 is given with its conserved first and last residue. Fields, in order: CDR3 DNA, CDR3 protein, J gene, clone size, V gene, D gene. D genes are given only for firm matches. Not every row has a clone size; where given, it reads once, few, many or a size class.

CDR3nt: TGCGCCAGCAGCCCCGGACAAGGACAAAATGAAAAACTGTTTTTT
CDR3aa: CASSPGQGQNEKLFF
j_gene: TRBJ1-4
abundance: NA
v_gene: TRBV5-1
d_gene: NA

CDR3nt: TGTGCCAGCAGCCGCCGCCAAGCGGGGGGGTTTAGTGAGCAGTTCTTC
CDR3aa: CASSRRQAGGFSEQFF
j_gene: TRBJ2-1
abundance: few
v_gene: TRBV13
d_gene: TRBD2

CDR3nt: TGTGCCAGCAGCCAATTCAGTCCGGGTACCGGGGAGCTGTTTTTT
CDR3aa: CASSQFSPGTGELFF
j_gene: TRBJ2-2
abundance: NA
v_gene: TRBV14
d_gene: NA

CDR3nt: TGCAGCGTTGGTAAGAGCAGCAATCAGCCCCAGCATTTT
CDR3aa: CSVGKSSNQPQHF
j_gene: TRBJ1-5
abundance: NA
v_gene: TRBV29-1
d_gene: NA

CDR3nt: TGTGCCAGCAGCCCCCAGGGGGCCTCCTACGAGCAGTACTTC
CDR3aa: CASSPQGASYEQYF
j_gene: TRBJ2-7
abundance: once
v_gene: TRBV7-9
d_gene: TRBD1

CDR3nt: TGCAGTGCAGGGACAGGGGTGGCTTTCTTT
CDR3aa: CSAGTGVAFF
j_gene: TRBJ1-1
abundance: NA
v_gene: TRBV20-1
d_gene: TRBD1

CDR3nt: TGTGCCAGCAGCTTAGCTAGCGGTACGCAGTATTTT
CDR3aa: CASSLASGTQYF
j_gene: TRBJ2-3
abundance: NA
v_gene: TRBV7-2
d_gene: NA

CDR3nt: TGTGCCAGCAGCAGGATACTAGCGGGAGGGGGCGATGAGCAGTTCTTC
CDR3aa: CASSRILAGGGDEQFF
j_gene: TRBJ2-1
abundance: NA
v_gene: TRBV21-1
d_gene: NA

CDR3nt: TGTGCCAGCAGCAATTCCCCTCTTATAGCCAAAAACATTCAGTACTTC
CDR3aa: CASSNSPLIAKNIQYF
j_gene: TRBJ2-4
abundance: NA
v_gene: TRBV21-1
d_gene: NA

CDR3nt: TGTGCCTGGAGGTATGCAGGGGCCACTGAAGCTTTCTTT
CDR3aa: CAWRYAGATEAFF
j_gene: TRBJ1-1
abundance: NA
v_gene: TRBV30
d_gene: NA

CDR3nt: TGTGCCAGCAGTTACTCGACAGGCGCCACTAACTATGGCTACACCTTC
CDR3aa: CASSYSTGATNYGYTF
j_gene: TRBJ1-2
abundance: once
v_gene: TRBV6-5
d_gene: NA

CDR3nt: TGCGCCAGCAGCTTAGGGACCAAACCGGGAAACACCATATATTTT
CDR3aa: CASSLGTKPGNTIYF
j_gene: TRBJ1-3
abundance: NA
v_gene: TRBV5-1
d_gene: NA

CDR3nt: TGCGCCAGCAGCCTCCAGGGCCTGGGGAAGGGAGCCGGGGCCAACGTCCTGACTTTC
CDR3aa: CASSLQGLGKGAGANVLTF
j_gene: TRBJ2-6
abundance: NA
v_gene: TRBV4-1
d_gene: NA

CDR3nt: TGTGCCAGCAGCCAAGATTTCGGGGCTGGATACACCATATATTTT
CDR3aa: CASSQDFGAGYTIYF
j_gene: TRBJ1-3
abundance: NA
v_gene: TRBV14
d_gene: NA

CDR3nt: TGTGCCAGCTCACCACTCCAGAGCTACAATGAGCAGTTCTTC
CDR3aa: CASSPLQSYNEQFF
j_gene: TRBJ2-1
abundance: NA
v_gene: TRBV18
d_gene: NA

CDR3nt: TGTGCTAGTGGTCCTTTTCTAGCGGGAGTTGGGTATGAGCAGTTCTTC
CDR3aa: CASGPFLAGVGYEQFF
j_gene: TRBJ2-1
abundance: NA
v_gene: TRBV12-5
d_gene: TRBD2

CDR3nt: TGCGCCAGCAGCTTGACCCGACAGATGCATGGTTACACCTTC
CDR3aa: CASSLTRQMHGYTF
j_gene: TRBJ1-2
abundance: once
v_gene: TRBV5-1
d_gene: NA